Listed here is a single T cell receptor (beta chain). V shed 5 bases and J 0 bases; nucleotides not matched to a gene: 9. The CDR3 consists of 17 residues. Germline CDR1 LNHNV, CDR2 YYDKDF (reference sequence). This sample is part of a study of blood T cell repertoires in COVID-19. On the study more broadly: COVID-19 samples collected from the United States, Italy and Spain covered acute and convalescent phases. Sample material is recorded as cDNA or gDNA derived from T cells, B-cell-depleted T cells, or PBMCs.

Original data processing: Reference gene primers were amplified, and this amplification served to estimate nucleated cell counts. Assay used: immunoSEQ multiplex PCR; TCRdb lists only in-frame clones, some missing. That table supplies the V and J calls and clone size; D and trimming were determined from the DNA. Of around 150,000 clones listed, about 85% are singletons. The sequence derives from a man aged 35 to 55 with acute or convalescent COVID-19. The rearrangement links TRBV15 to TRBJ1-3; 8 positions match TRBD1. The sample consisted of peripheral blood. The DNA of the CDR3 is TGTGCCACCAGCGTTTTTCCGACAGGGGACTCTGGAAACACCATATATTTT. Translating it yields CATSVFPTGDSGNTIYF.